This T cell receptor beta chain was obtained from a study of CD8+CD57+ T cells in acquired aplastic anemia. The TCR beta profiling, which covered VDJ combination and CDR3 sequence, was carried out using genomic DNA as the template. TCRdb reanalysed the reads using MiXCR and keeps one entry per CDR3 protein. In the table there are some 150,000 distinct CDR3 sequences, around 50% of which are singletons. As to this clonotype: At one end the junction does not follow the germline gene, possibly because of a read error.

Germline V gene lookup returns CDR1 SSHAT and CDR2 FNYEAQ (reference sequence). This CDR3 comprises 13 residues. Individuals selected for sequencing had exhibited CD8+CD57+ cell expansion on flow cytometry. The sequence was obtained from a human donor with aplastic anemia. The rearrangement joins TRBV7-7 to TRBJ2-1; 8 nucleotides match TRBD2. Sequenced sample: sorted CD4+, CD8+, or CD8+CD57+ T cells (not recorded which) from PBMCs. Here the CDR3 reads CASSFSAGDQQFF. In DNA, the CDR3 is TGTGCTAGCAGCTTTTCAGCGGGAGATCAGCAGTTCTTC.